This TCR beta chain derives from a study of neurological immune-mediated disorders. Study-level points and caveats: In HTLV-1-associated myelopathy, TCR clonal expansion was greatest, and in multiple sclerosis it was least, below healthy controls.

With 10-nucleotide random UMIs, 5'RACE was used to make the cDNA. TCRdb reprocessed the 5' RACE reads with MiXCR, giving one entry per CDR3 protein. The sample consists of 11,000 to 15,000 distinct CDR3 sequences, 13% of them appearing once. Germline values: CDR1 SGHKS, CDR2 YYEKEE (reference sequence). Trimming cost V 4 bases and J 3 bases; bases outside gene matches: 3. This CDR3 spans 13 amino acids. This clonotype was counted many times. Its antigen remains unidentified. The rearrangement joins TRBV5-5 to TRBJ2-7, with 8 bases aligning to TRBD2. The sequenced sample consisted of CD8+ T cells from blood. This clonotype was sampled from a female donor with HTLV-1-associated myelopathy (HAM/TSP). The CDR3 sequence is CASSAGGGYEQYF. The DNA for the CDR3 is TGTGCCAGCAGCGCGGGGGGCGGCTACGAGCAGTACTTC. Drawing the rest from reference TRBV5-5 and TRBJ2-7, the complete variable domain is DAGVTQSPTHLIKTRGQQVTLRCSPISGHKSVSWYQQVLGQGPQFIFQYYEKEERGRGNFPDRFSARQFPNYSSELNVNALLLGDSALYLCASSAGGGYEQYFGPGTRLTVT.